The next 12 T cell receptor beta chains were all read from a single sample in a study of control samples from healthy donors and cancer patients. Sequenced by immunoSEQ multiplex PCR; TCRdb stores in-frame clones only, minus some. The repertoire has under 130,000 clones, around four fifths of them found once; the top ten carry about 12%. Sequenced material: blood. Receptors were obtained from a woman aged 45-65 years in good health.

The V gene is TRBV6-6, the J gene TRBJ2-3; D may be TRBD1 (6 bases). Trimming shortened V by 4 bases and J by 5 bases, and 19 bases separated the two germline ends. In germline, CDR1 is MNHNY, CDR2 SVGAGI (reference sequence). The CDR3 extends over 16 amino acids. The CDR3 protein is CASSSLTGLEGDTQYF. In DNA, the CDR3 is TGTGCCAGCAGTTCCCTGACAGGTTTGGAAGGAGATACGCAGTATTTT.

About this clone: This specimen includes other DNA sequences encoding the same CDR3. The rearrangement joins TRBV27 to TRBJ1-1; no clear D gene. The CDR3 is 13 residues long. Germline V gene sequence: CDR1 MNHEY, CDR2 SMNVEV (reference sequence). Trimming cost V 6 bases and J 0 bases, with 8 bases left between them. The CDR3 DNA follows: TGTGCCAGCAGCTTTGGACTGAACACTGAAGCTTTCTTT. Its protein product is CASSFGLNTEAFF.

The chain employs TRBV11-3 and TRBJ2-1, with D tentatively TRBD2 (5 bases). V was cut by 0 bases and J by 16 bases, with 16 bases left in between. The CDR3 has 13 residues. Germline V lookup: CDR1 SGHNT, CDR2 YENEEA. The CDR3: CASSLERTEVVFF. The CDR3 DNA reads TGTGCCAGCAGCTTAGAGCGGACGGAGGTAGTCTTCTTC.

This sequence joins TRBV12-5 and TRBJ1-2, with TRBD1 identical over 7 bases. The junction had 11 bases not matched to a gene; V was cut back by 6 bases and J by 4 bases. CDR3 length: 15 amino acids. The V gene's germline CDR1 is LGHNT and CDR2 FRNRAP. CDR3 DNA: TGTGCTAGTGGCAGAGAGGGGGGACAGCCCTATGGCTACACCTTC. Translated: CASGREGGQPYGYTF.

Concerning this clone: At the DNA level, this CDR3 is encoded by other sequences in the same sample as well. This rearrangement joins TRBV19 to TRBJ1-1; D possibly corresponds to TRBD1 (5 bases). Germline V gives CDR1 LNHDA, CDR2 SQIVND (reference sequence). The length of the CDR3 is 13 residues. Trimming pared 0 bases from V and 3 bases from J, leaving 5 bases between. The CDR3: CASSIDRDTEAFF. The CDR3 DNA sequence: TGTGCCAGTAGTATAGACAGGGACACTGAAGCTTTCTTT.

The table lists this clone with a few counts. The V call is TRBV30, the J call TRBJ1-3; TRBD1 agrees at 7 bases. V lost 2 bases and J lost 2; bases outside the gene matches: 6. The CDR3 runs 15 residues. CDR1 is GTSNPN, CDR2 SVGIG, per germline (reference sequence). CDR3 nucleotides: TGTGCCTGGAGTAGGGACAGCGGGGCTGGAAACACCATATATTTT. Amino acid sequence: CAWSRDSGAGNTIYF.

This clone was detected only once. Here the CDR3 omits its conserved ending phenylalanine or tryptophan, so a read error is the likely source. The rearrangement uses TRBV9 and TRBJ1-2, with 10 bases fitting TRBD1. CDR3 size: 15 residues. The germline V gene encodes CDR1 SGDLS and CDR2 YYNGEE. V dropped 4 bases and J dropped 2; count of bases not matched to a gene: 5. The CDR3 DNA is TGTGCCAGCAGCCCAAGGGACAGGGGAAACTATGGCTACACCCTC. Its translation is CASSPRDRGNYGYTL.

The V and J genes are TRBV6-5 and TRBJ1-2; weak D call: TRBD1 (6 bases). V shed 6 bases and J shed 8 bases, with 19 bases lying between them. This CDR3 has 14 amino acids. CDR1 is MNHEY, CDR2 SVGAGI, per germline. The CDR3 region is CASSSYSKGEGYTF. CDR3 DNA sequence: TGTGCCAGCAGCTCATACTCGAAGGGGGAGGGCTACACCTTC.

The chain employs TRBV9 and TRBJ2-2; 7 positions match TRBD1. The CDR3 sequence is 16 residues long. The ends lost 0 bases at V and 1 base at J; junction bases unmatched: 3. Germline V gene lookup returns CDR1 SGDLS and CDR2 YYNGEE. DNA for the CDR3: TGTGCCAGCAGCGTAGGGGCAGGGGGGAACACCGGGGAGCTGTTTTTT. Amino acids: CASSVGAGGNTGELFF.

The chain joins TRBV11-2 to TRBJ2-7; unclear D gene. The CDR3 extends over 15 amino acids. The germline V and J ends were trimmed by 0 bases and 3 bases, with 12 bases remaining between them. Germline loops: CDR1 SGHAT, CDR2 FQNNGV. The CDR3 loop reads CASSLDGVASYEQYF. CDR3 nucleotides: TGTGCCAGCAGCTTAGATGGGGTAGCCAGCTACGAGCAGTACTTC. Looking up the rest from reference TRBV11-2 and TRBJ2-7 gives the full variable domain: EAGVAQSPRYKIIEKRQSVAFWCNPISGHATLYWYQQILGQGPKLLIQFQNNGVVDDSQLPKDRFSAERLKGVDSTLKIQPAKLEDSAVYLCASSLDGVASYEQYFGPGTRLTVT.

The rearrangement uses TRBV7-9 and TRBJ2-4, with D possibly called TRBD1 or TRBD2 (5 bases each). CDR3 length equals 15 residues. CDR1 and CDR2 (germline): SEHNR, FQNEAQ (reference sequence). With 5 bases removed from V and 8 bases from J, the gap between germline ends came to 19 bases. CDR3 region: CASSGEVGIGDIQYF. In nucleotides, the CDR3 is TGTGCCAGCAGCGGGGAAGTCGGGATAGGGGACATTCAGTACTTC.

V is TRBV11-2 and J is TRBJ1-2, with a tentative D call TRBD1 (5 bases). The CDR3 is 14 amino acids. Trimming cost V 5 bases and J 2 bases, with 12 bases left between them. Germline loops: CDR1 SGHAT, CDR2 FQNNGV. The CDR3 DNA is TGTGCCAGCAGCCCCGCACAGGAGAACTATGGCTACACCTTC. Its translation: CASSPAQENYGYTF. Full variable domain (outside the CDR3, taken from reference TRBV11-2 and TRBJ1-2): EAGVAQSPRYKIIEKRQSVAFWCNPISGHATLYWYQQILGQGPKLLIQFQNNGVVDDSQLPKDRFSAERLKGVDSTLKIQPAKLEDSAVYLCASSPAQENYGYTFGSGTRLTVV.